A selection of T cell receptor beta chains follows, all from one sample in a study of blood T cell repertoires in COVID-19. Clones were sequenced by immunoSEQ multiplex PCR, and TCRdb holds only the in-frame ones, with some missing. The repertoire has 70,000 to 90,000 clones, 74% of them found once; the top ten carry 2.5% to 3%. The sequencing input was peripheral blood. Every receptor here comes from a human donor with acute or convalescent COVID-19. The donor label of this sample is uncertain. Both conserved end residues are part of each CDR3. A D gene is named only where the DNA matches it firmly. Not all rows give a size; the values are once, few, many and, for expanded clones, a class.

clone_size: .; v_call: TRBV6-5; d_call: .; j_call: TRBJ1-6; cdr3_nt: TGTGCCAGCGAGGGGGGGTCCTATAATTCACCCCTCCACTTT; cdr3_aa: CASEGGSYNSPLHF
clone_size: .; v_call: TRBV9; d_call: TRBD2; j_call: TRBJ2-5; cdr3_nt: TGTGCCAGCAGCGTCGGACTAGACCGGGAGACCCAGTACTTC; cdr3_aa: CASSVGLDRETQYF
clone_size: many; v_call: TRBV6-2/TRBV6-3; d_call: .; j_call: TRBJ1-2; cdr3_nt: TGTGCCAGCAGCAACCCACAGAGCCCGGGCTACACCTTC; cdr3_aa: CASSNPQSPGYTF
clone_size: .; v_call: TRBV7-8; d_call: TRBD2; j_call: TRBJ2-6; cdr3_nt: TGTGCCAGCAGCTTAGTGCGGCGGGGGGCAGGATCTGGGGCCAACGTCCTGACTTTC; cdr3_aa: CASSLVRRGAGSGANVLTF
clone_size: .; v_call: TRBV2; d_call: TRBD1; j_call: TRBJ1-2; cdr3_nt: TGTGCCAGCAGAGCTTGGGACAGGGGCGAAGGCTACACCTTC; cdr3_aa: CASRAWDRGEGYTF
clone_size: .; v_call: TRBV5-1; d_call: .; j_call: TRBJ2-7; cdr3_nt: TGCGCCAGCAGCTCTCAGGGGCCTCCCCACTACGAGCAGTACTTC; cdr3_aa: CASSSQGPPHYEQYF
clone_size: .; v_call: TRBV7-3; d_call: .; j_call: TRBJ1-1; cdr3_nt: TGTGCCAGCAGCGTACAGGGAACCGATGAAGCTTTCTTT; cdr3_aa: CASSVQGTDEAFF
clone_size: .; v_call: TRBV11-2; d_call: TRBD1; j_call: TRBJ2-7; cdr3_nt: TGTGCCAGCGGCCTGGGGCCAGGGGGATCCTACGAGCAGTACTTC; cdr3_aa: CASGLGPGGSYEQYF
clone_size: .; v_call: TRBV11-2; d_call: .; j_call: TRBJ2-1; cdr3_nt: TGTGCCAGCAGCTCTCCCCACTTAGCGAGCTACAATGAGCAGTTCTTC; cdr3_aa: CASSSPHLASYNEQFF
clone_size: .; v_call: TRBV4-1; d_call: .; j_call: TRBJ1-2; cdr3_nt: TGCGCCAGCAGCCCAACCGGGACGGGAGGATGGGGCTACACCTTC; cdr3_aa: CASSPTGTGGWGYTF
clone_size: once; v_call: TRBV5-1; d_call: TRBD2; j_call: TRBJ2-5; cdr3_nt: TGCGCCAGCAGCTTGGTAGGCGGGGGGGAGACCCAGTACTTC; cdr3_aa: CASSLVGGGETQYF
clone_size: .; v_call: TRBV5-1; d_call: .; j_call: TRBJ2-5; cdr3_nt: TGCGCCAGCAGCCCCGGACTAAAAGAGACCCAGTACTTC; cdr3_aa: CASSPGLKETQYF
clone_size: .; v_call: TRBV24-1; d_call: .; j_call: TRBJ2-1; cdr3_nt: TGTGCCACCAGTGAAAGCTATGAGCAGTTCTTC; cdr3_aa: CATSESYEQFF
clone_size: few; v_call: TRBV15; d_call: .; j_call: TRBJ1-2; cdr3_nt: TGTGCCACCGCAAGGGAGGGGGGCGGCTATGGCTACACCTTC; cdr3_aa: CATAREGGGYGYTF
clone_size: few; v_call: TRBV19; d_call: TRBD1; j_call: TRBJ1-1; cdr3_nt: TGTGCCAGTAGTAGACAGGGTGAAGCTTTCTTT; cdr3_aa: CASSRQGEAFF
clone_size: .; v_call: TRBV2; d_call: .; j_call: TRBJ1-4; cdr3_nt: TGTGCCAGCAGTGGTTTCAGGGGTGAAAAACTGTTTTTT; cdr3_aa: CASSGFRGEKLFF
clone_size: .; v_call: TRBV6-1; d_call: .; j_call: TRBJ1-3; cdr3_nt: TGTGCCAGCAGTGAGAGACAAATAAGAAGTGGAAACACCATATATTTT; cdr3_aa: CASSERQIRSGNTIYF
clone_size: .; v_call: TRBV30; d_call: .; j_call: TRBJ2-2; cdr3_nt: TGTGCCTGGAAGGAGAGGGGGGAGCTGTTTTTT; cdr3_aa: CAWKERGELFF
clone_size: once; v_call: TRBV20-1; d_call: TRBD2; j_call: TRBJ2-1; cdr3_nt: TGCAGTGCTAGTTTGCTAGCGGGGGGTGGTGAGCAGTTCTTC; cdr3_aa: CSASLLAGGGEQFF
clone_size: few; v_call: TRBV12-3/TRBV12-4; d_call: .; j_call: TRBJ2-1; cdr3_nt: TGTGCCAGCAGCGATTTGGGACAAGAGCAGTTCTTC; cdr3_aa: CASSDLGQEQFF
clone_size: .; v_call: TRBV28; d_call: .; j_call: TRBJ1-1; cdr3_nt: TGTGCCAGCAGTCTTGGCGGGGTTAGCACTGAAGCTTTCTTT; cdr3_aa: CASSLGGVSTEAFF
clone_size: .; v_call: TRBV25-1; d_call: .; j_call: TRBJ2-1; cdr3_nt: TGTGCCAGCACCGACACTTTGGGGGGCAATGAGCAGTTCTTC; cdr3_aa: CASTDTLGGNEQFF
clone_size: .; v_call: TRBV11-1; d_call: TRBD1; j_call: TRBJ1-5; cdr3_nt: TGTGCCAGCAGCGCCGGGACAGCCTTCAATCAGCCCCAGCATTTT; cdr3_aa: CASSAGTAFNQPQHF
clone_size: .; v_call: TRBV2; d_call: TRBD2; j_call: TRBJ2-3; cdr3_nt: TGTGCCAGTTTAGGAGGTAGCGGGAGGATAGGGGATACGCAGTATTTT; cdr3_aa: CASLGGSGRIGDTQYF
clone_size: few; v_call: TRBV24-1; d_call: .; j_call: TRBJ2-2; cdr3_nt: TGTGCCACCAGTGATTTACTGGTGCCCACCGGGGAGCTGTTTTTT; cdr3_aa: CATSDLLVPTGELFF
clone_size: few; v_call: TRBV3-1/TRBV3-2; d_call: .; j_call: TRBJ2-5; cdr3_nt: TGTGCCAGCAGCCAAGATCTCGGCAGAAGAGAGGCCCAGTACTTC; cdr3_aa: CASSQDLGRREAQYF
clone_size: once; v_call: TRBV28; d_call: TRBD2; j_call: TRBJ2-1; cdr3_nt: TGTGCCAGCAGGCGCGGGAGGGAGCCCAATGAGCAGTTCTTC; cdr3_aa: CASRRGREPNEQFF
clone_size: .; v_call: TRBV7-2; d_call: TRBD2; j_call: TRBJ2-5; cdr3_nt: TGTGCCAGCAGCCCCGATCTAGCGGGGGGCATCCAAGAGACCCAGTACTTC; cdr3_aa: CASSPDLAGGIQETQYF
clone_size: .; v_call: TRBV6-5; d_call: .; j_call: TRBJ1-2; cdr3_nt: TGTGCCAGCAGCGTAAGACGACAGTATGGCTACACCTTC; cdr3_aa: CASSVRRQYGYTF